These T cell receptor beta chains were read from a single sample in a study of spatial heterogeneity in lung cancer. TCRdb recomputed calls from the 5' RACE reads with MiXCR, one row per CDR3 protein. The sample consists of about 50,000 distinct CDR3 sequences, 7.4% of them appearing once. The specimen was PBMCs, collected at follow-up. The receptor source for this set is a female donor with early-stage non-small cell lung cancer. CDR3s leave out the opening cysteine and the closing phenylalanine or tryptophan.

>TRBV28|TRBJ2-7
ASSSTGLNTYEQY
>TRBV7-3|TRBJ2-3
ASSFQKGSDTQY
>TRBV5-5|TRBJ1-5
ASSLASGDQPQH
>TRBV4-1|TRBJ2-1
ASSHPWDNEQF
>TRBV4-1|TRBJ1-2
ASSQVAAYGYT
>TRBV4-1|TRBJ2-3
ASSPSPSDTQY
>TRBV5-1|TRBJ2-1
ASSLAHNNEQF
>TRBV20-1|TRBJ2-3
SARDMGRGTDTQY
>TRBV6-2/TRBV6-3|TRBJ1-5
ASSPPGGARDNQPQH
>TRBV28|TRBJ1-1
ASSLTSEKVAF
>TRBV7-2|TRBJ2-1
ASSTEGGNEQF
>TRBV7-9|TRBJ2-2
ASSLAGGPGELF
>TRBV4-3|TRBJ1-2
ASSRSRVSYGYT
>TRBV6-6|TRBJ1-2
ASRGTGEYYGYT
>TRBV6-5|TRBJ2-3
ASGGFTDTQY
>TRBV5-5|TRBJ1-5
ASSLDTREQPQH
>TRBV6-2/TRBV6-3|TRBJ2-3
ASSYGRFGDTQY
>TRBV30|TRBJ1-2
AWSVTSGGYT
>TRBV6-2/TRBV6-3|TRBJ2-7
ASSFPGESYEQY
>TRBV6-6|TRBJ2-5
ASSLTGTGTETQY
>TRBV6-5|TRBJ2-1
ASSWTSGTDNEQF
>TRBV27|TRBJ2-2
ASSPKLRDSLLTGELF
>TRBV9|TRBJ1-2
ASSVGEQGARGYT
>TRBV3-1|TRBJ2-1
ASYNEQF
>TRBV19|TRBJ2-5
ASSRGLAGGETQY
>TRBV6-5|TRBJ1-6
ASSYGIRGGSSPLH
>TRBV5-1|TRBJ2-7
ASSLESGDEQY
>TRBV7-8|TRBJ1-1
ASSAKGLAF
>TRBV7-2|TRBJ2-1
ASSSSDSIFNEQF
>TRBV10-3|TRBJ2-3
AISETSGGPHTQY
>TRBV12-3/TRBV12-4|TRBJ1-4
ASTLGGSKLF
>TRBV14|TRBJ2-1
ASRIAGGYYNEQF
>TRBV7-8|TRBJ2-1
ASSQLGTDYNEQF
>TRBV5-1|TRBJ1-2
ASRARQGDNYGYT
>TRBV7-2|TRBJ2-5
ASSSPGTSKETQY
>TRBV10-3|TRBJ2-5
AISGRDRGGETQY
>TRBV4-1|TRBJ1-1
ASSQEFGQNTEAF
>TRBV18|TRBJ2-7
ASSPPAGGRYEQY
>TRBV7-9|TRBJ1-5
ASSLGVGQSKNQPQH